This TCR beta chain originates from a study of CD8 T cells in Susac syndrome. Sequencing of TCR beta was performed on blood CD8+ T cells and on blood CD4+ T cells. The multiple sclerosis controls were treatment-naive patients with relapsing-remitting disease that was stable or active. Per the germline V gene, CDR1 is MGHDK and CDR2 is SYGVNS. The CDR3 runs to 13 residues. V was pared by 6 bases and J by 5 bases, with 13 bases between. An input of about 0.5 to 1 ug of RNA was subjected to reverse transcription using random hexamers. Amplification of TCR beta CDR3 was carried out by immunoSEQ multiplex PCR, which covered 54 Vbeta and 13 Jbeta segments. TCRdb reprocessed the immunoSEQ multiplex PCR reads via MiXCR and lists one record per CDR3 protein. This table holds approximately 200,000 distinct CDR3 sequences, roughly 94% found once.

Sequencing was performed on CD4+ T cells from PBMCs. The V and J genes are TRBV25-1 and TRBJ2-5; D is ambiguous. The sequence derives from a human donor with multiple sclerosis. CDR3: CASRHTAVETQYF. Written as DNA, the CDR3 is TGTGCCAGCAGACACACCGCCGTCGAGACCCAGTACTTC. Variable domain in full (rest from reference TRBV25-1 and TRBJ2-5): EADIYQTPRYLVIGTGKKITLECSQTMGHDKMYWYQQDPGMELHLIHYSYGVNSTEKGDLSSESTVSRIRTEHFPLTLESARPSHTSQYLCASRHTAVETQYFGPGTRLLVL.